This T cell receptor (beta chain) was documented in a study of post-analysis software for immune sequencing data. Looking at the study overall: Relapsing-remitting, secondary progressive and progressive-relapsing multiple sclerosis were all included among the disease courses. Whole-study findings and limits: With TRBV5-6, TRBV5-1 and TRBV20-1 included, roughly five TRBV segments were more frequent in patients than in controls. Significantly lower normalized Chao1 diversity was found in patients with multiple sclerosis relative to controls. Batch-matched samples strongly co-clustered by F measure.

Worth noting for this clonotype: Its target is unknown.

Trimming took 0 bases from V and 0 from J; bases not matched to a gene: 5. The CDR3 is 15 residues long. Germline CDR1 is DFQATT and CDR2 is SNEGSKA (reference sequence). Unique molecular identifiers were present in the TCR beta cDNA libraries. Starting from approximately 1 to 10 million T cells, the study yielded about 500,000 cDNA molecules. Each CDR3 protein is one row after TCRdb ran MiXCR on the PCR reads. This sample carries some 890,000 distinct CDR3 sequences, about 53% of them seen once, and the ten largest clones take 4.6%. The receptor was derived from a girl aged 5 to 17 with multiple sclerosis. The chain employs TRBV20-1 and TRBJ2-7, with TRBD2 matching over 7 bases. The sample taken for sequencing was blood. This chain's CDR3 is CSAREASGSSYEQYF. The CDR3 DNA follows: TGCAGTGCTAGAGAGGCTAGCGGCAGCTCCTACGAGCAGTACTTC.